Below are 19 T cell receptor beta chains sequenced from a single sample in a study of T-cell memory formation after mild COVID-19. TCRdb analysed the 5' RACE reads with MiXCR anew, one entry per CDR3 protein. The sample yields approximately 340,000 distinct CDR3 sequences, 13% seen once. The source material was PBMCs or a T cell subset sorted from them (not recorded which). The receptors originated from a man aged 18 to 29 who had mild COVID-19 (a few samples of this study predate the infection). Cell type and time point are not known.

This clonotype was observed at least ten times. The V call is TRBV11-3, the J call TRBJ2-2; D is unresolved. V dropped 3 bases and J dropped 5 bases, with 7 bases sitting between them. CDR1 SGHNT and CDR2 YENEEA come from the germline V gene. The CDR3 consists of 13 residues. CDR3 nucleotides: TGTGCCAGCAGCTTTACATCAACCGGGGAGCTGTTTTTT. Translation: CASSFTSTGELFF.

The chain recombines TRBV7-2 with TRBJ2-7, with D uncertain. This CDR3 region has 15 residues. Trimming removed 6 bases from V and 0 bases from J, with 15 bases in between. The V gene's germline CDR1 is SGHTA and CDR2 FQGNSA. The CDR3 is CASSPDAWGSYEQYF. CDR3 sequence (DNA): TGTGCCAGCAGTCCCGACGCCTGGGGCTCCTACGAGCAGTACTTC.

The chain recombines TRBV7-2 with TRBJ2-3; a possible D gene is TRBD2 (5 bases). V dropped 4 bases and J dropped 5 bases, with 19 bases sitting between them. Per the germline V gene, CDR1 is SGHTA and CDR2 is FQGNSA. This CDR3 is built from 16 residues. The DNA for the CDR3 is TGTGCCAGCAGCTCGCGGCATCTAACTAGGAAAGATACGCAGTATTTT. Its translation: CASSSRHLTRKDTQYF.

This clonotype was observed many times. V gene TRBV18 combines with J gene TRBJ2-3; D is perhaps TRBD2 (7 bases). The CDR3 covers 16 residues. Germline CDR1 reads KGHSH; CDR2 reads LQKENI. Trimming took 3 bases from V and 5 from J, leaving 18 bases between them. The CDR3 spells CASSPSGRGPQDTQYF. CDR3 coding DNA: TGTGCCAGCTCACCGTCGGGGCGGGGGCCTCAAGATACGCAGTATTTT. Variable domain in full (rest from reference TRBV18 and TRBJ2-3): NAGVMQNPRHLVRRRGQEARLRCSPMKGHSHVYWYRQLPEEGLKFMVYLQKENIIDESGMPKERFSAEFPKEGPSILRIQQVVRGDSAAYFCASSPSGRGPQDTQYFGPGTRLTVL.

The sample holds many counts of this clonotype. This chain uses TRBV10-3 with TRBJ2-3; 11 bases match TRBD2. Germline assignment: CDR1 ENHRY and CDR2 SYGVKD. With 7 bases clipped from V and 0 bases from J, the junction kept 3 bases outside the gene matches. The CDR3 has 15 amino acids. In DNA, the CDR3 is TGTGCCATCACGACTAGCGGGGAGAGCACAGATACGCAGTATTTT. Protein sequence: CAITTSGESTDTQYF.

This clonotype appeared many times. The chain joins TRBV2 to TRBJ1-1; D call uncertain. The CDR3 is 15 amino acids. V lost 4 bases and J lost 5, with 17 bases in between. CDR1 is SNHLY and CDR2 is FYNNEI in the germline V gene. The CDR3 DNA reads TGTGCCAGCAGTGGCCTTCCCCCCCATGCAACTGAAGCTTTCTTT. Translation gives CASSGLPPHATEAFF.

There are a few counts of this clonotype. V usage is TRBV7-8 and J usage is TRBJ2-5; 10 bases are shared with TRBD1. V gave up 5 bases and J gave up 3 bases; unmatched junction bases: 15. CDR1 is SGHVS, CDR2 FQNEAQ, per germline. This CDR3 has 18 amino acids. This CDR3 is CASSRRTRDRGGEETQYF. CDR3 DNA sequence: TGTGCCAGCAGCCGGAGAACACGGGACAGGGGAGGAGAAGAGACCCAGTACTTC.

This clonotype was seen only a few times. V gene TRBV4-1 combines with J gene TRBJ2-2; D remains unclear. Trimming removed 0 bases from V and 4 bases from J, with 12 bases in between. Germline V gene data show CDR1 as MGHRA and CDR2 as YSYEKL. The CDR3 is made up of 16 amino acids. CDR3 residues: CASSQEPTRLTGELFF. The CDR3 DNA reads as TGCGCCAGCAGCCAAGAACCCACAAGGCTCACCGGGGAGCTGTTTTTT.

The chain recombines TRBV20-1 with TRBJ2-3; 11 nucleotides agree with TRBD2. The CDR3 length is 12 residues. Germline loops: CDR1 DFQATT, CDR2 SNEGSKA (reference sequence). The CDR3 here is CMTSGDVGTQYF. The CDR3 region has the DNA TGCATGACTAGCGGGGACGTCGGTACGCAGTATTTT.

V is TRBV4-3 and J is TRBJ2-1, with D unresolved. The CDR3 has 17 residues. The V and J ends lost 3 bases and 0 bases respectively, with 15 bases between them. Germline V gene lookup returns CDR1 LGHNA and CDR2 YSLEER. CDR3 DNA: TGCGCCAGCAGCCAGGGTCCCCGCCGAAGCTCCTACAATGAGCAGTTCTTC. Protein sequence: CASSQGPRRSSYNEQFF.

The rearrangement links TRBV5-1 to TRBJ2-3; TRBD1 matches 9 bases. J gave up 4 bases and V 0 bases, and 3 bases lay outside the gene matches. This CDR3 contains 15 residues. Germline V CDR1 and CDR2: SGHRS, YFSETQ. The CDR3 reads CASSLDRGRPDTQYF. CDR3 nucleotide sequence: TGCGCCAGCAGCTTGGACAGGGGGCGGCCAGATACGCAGTATTTT.

This clonotype was seen a handful of times. The V and J genes are TRBV12-3 or TRBV12-4 and TRBJ2-1, with D tentatively TRBD1 (5 bases). The CDR3 has 13 amino acids. Between the trimmed V and J ends, which lost 6 bases and 12 bases, there was a span of 18 bases. The CDR3 reads CASSPKNERGQFF. The CDR3, as DNA: TGTGCCAGCAGCCCGAAGAACGAAAGGGGGCAGTTCTTC.

This clonotype was picked up a small number of times. The chain links TRBV5-1 to TRBJ2-5; D might be TRBD1 (6 bases). Germline loops: CDR1 SGHRS, CDR2 YFSETQ. This CDR3 comprises 14 residues. V was cut by 3 bases and J by 0 bases, with 9 bases left in between. In DNA, the CDR3 is TGCGCCAGCAGCTCCGGACAGAACCAAGAGACCCAGTACTTC. Protein product: CASSSGQNQETQYF. The full variable domain, in which reference TRBV5-1 and TRBJ2-5 provide the parts outside the CDR3, is KAGVTQTPRYLIKTRGQQVTLSCSPISGHRSVSWYQQTPGQGLQFLFEYFSETQRNKGNFPGRFSGRQFSNSRSEMNVSTLELGDSALYLCASSSGQNQETQYFGPGTRLLVL.

The chain recombines TRBV20-1 with TRBJ2-7; 8 nucleotides align to TRBD1. The CDR3 is 14 amino acids. Germline V gives CDR1 DFQATT, CDR2 SNEGSKA (reference sequence). V was clipped by 5 bases and J by 4 bases; unmatched bases: 10. The CDR3 region is CSAEGQAFSYEQYF. The CDR3 nucleotides read TGCAGTGCTGAGGGACAGGCTTTTTCTTACGAGCAGTACTTC.

This clonotype was observed at least ten times. The chain has TRBV7-6 and TRBJ2-5, with 13 bases fitting TRBD2. Unmatched junction bases numbered 13, after V lost 5 bases and J lost 7 bases. In germline, CDR1 is SGHVS, CDR2 FNYEAQ. The CDR3 is made up of 17 amino acids. For the CDR3, the DNA is TGTGCCAGCAGCCGACCCACTAGCGGGGGGGCGTTGGTGACCCAGTACTTC. Amino acid sequence: CASSRPTSGGALVTQYF. The full variable domain, in which reference TRBV7-6 and TRBJ2-5 provide the parts outside the CDR3, is GAGVSQSPRYKVTKRGQDVALRCDPISGHVSLYWYRQALGQGPEFLTYFNYEAQQDKSGLPNDRFSAERPEGSISTLTIQRTEQRDSAMYRCASSRPTSGGALVTQYFGPGTRLLVL.

This sequence joins TRBV20-1 and TRBJ1-1; perhaps TRBD1 as D (5 bases). V gave up 5 bases and J gave up 4 bases, with 11 bases separating them. The CDR3 is made up of 12 amino acids. Germline CDR1 DFQATT, CDR2 SNEGSKA (reference sequence). In nucleotides, the CDR3 is TGCAGTGCTGGCGCCGGGGCCACTGAAGCTTTCTTT. It encodes CSAGAGATEAFF.

This sequence joins TRBV10-3 and TRBJ1-2; possibly TRBD1 for D (6 bases). The CDR3 spans 12 residues. Germline V gene sequence: CDR1 ENHRY, CDR2 SYGVKD. V lost 3 bases to trimming and J lost 8 bases, with 10 bases between them. CDR3 nucleotide sequence: TGTGCCATCAGTGAAGGGGGACGGGGCTACACCTTC. Protein sequence: CAISEGGRGYTF.

The chain uses TRBV4-3 and TRBJ1-2; 8 bases are shared with TRBD1. The germline V gene has CDR1 LGHNA and CDR2 YSLEER. The CDR3 has 14 amino acids. V lost 2 bases to trimming and J lost 4 bases; unmatched junction nucleotides: 3. CDR3 loop: CASSQQGAIYGYTF. The CDR3 bases are TGCGCCAGCAGCCAACAGGGGGCTATCTATGGCTACACCTTC.

The chain is built from TRBV7-2 and TRBJ1-2; 10 bases map to TRBD1. The CDR3 consists of 14 residues. V lost 8 bases to trimming and J lost 5 bases; unmatched junction nucleotides: 8. Germline assignment: CDR1 SGHTA and CDR2 FQGNSA. The CDR3, as DNA: TGTGCCAGCGGCAATCGACAGGGGGCGTATGGCTACACCTTC. The encoded protein is CASGNRQGAYGYTF. The whole variable domain, filled in from reference TRBV7-2 and TRBJ1-2, reads GAGVSQSPSNKVTEKGKDVELRCDPISGHTALYWYRQSLGQGLEFLIYFQGNSAPDKSGLPSDRFSAERTGGSVSTLTIQRTQQEDSAVYLCASGNRQGAYGYTFGSGTRLTVV.